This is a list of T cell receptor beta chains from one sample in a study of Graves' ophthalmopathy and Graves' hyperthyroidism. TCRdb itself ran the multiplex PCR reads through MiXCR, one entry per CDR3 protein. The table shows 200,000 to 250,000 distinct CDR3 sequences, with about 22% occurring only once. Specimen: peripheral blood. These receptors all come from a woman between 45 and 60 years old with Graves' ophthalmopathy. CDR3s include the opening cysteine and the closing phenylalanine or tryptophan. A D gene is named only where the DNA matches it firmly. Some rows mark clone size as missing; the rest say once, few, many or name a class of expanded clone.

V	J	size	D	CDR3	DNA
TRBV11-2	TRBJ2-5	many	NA	CASRGAWSKTQYF	TGTGCCTCCCGCGGTGCTTGGTCCAAGACCCAGTACTTC
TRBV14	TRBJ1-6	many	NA	CASSQPGSSSPLHF	TGTGCCAGCAGCCAGCCAGGGTCTTCTTCACCCCTCCACTTT
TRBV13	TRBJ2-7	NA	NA	CASSPPDSLISYEQYF	TGTGCCAGCAGCCCACCGGACAGCCTGATCTCCTACGAGCAGTACTTC
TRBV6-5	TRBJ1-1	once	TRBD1	CASSYSRQGNEAFF	TGTGCCAGCAGTTACTCTCGACAGGGTAATGAGGCTTTCTTT
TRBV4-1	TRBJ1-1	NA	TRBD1	CASSRGTQGAWTEAFF	TGCGCCAGCAGTCGAGGGACACAGGGGGCATGGACTGAAGCTTTCTTT
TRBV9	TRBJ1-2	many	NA	CASSGGVGYTF	TGTGCCAGCAGCGGGGGGGTTGGCTACACCTTC
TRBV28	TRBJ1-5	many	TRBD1	CASRPTGGGAQPQHF	TGTGCCAGCAGGCCGACAGGGGGCGGGGCCCAGCCCCAGCATTTT
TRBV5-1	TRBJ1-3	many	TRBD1	CASSLPGTASGNTIYF	TGCGCCAGCAGCCTACCCGGGACAGCCTCTGGAAACACCATATATTTT
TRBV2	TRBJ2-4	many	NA	CASRRDSVNIQYF	TGTGCCAGCAGGCGGGACAGTGTAAACATTCAGTACTTC
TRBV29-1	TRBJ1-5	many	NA	CSVQTGNQPQHF	TGCAGCGTCCAGACAGGCAATCAGCCCCAGCATTTT
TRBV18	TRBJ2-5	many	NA	CASSPQGTLETQYF	TGTGCCAGCTCACCACAGGGCACTTTGGAGACCCAGTACTTC
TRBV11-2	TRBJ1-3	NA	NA	CASSFYFLGGPFSRNTIYF	TGTGCCAGCAGCTTTTACTTCCTAGGAGGGCCATTCTCTAGAAACACCATATATTTT
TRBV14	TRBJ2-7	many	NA	CASNHGGQVYEQYF	TGTGCCAGCAACCATGGGGGCCAGGTATACGAGCAGTACTTC
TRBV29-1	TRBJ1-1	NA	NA	CSVDGMNTEAFF	TGCAGCGTTGACGGGATGAACACTGAAGCTTTCTTT
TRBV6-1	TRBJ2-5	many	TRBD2	CASRKGLLAGGETQYF	TGTGCCAGCAGGAAGGGGTTACTAGCGGGAGGAGAGACCCAGTACTTC
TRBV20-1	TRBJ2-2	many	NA	CSARVPGITGELFF	TGCAGTGCTAGAGTCCCGGGGATCACCGGGGAGCTGTTTTTT
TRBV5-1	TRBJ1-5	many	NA	CASSLEGGGHQPQHF	TGCGCCAGCAGCTTGGAAGGAGGGGGACATCAGCCCCAGCATTTT
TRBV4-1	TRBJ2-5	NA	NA	CASSQGLLQETQYF	TGCGCCAGCAGCCAAGGACTCCTCCAAGAGACCCAGTACTTC
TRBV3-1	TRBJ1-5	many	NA	CASSQVGQWSEQPQHF	TGTGCCAGCAGCCAAGTGGGACAATGGTCGGAACAGCCCCAGCATTTT
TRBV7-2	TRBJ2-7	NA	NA	CASSLSGVSYEQYF	TGTGCCAGCAGCCTTAGCGGAGTCTCCTACGAGCAGTACTTC
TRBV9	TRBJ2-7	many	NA	CASSAGDYEQYF	TGTGCCAGCAGCGCGGGGGATTACGAGCAGTACTTC
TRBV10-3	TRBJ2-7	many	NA	CAISEFPGLGEQYF	TGTGCCATCAGTGAGTTCCCGGGTCTCGGCGAGCAGTACTTC
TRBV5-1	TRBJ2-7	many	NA	CASRMGSAYEQYF	TGCGCCAGCAGGATGGGCAGCGCCTACGAGCAGTACTTC
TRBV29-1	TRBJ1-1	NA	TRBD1	CSVERTGALTEAFF	TGCAGCGTTGAACGGACAGGGGCTCTCACTGAAGCTTTCTTT
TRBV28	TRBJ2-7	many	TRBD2	CASSPGLAGGPVYEQYF	TGTGCCAGCAGTCCCGGACTAGCGGGAGGGCCGGTCTACGAGCAGTACTTC
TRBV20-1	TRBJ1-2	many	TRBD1	CSAPTGERGYTF	TGCAGTGCCCCGACAGGGGAGCGTGGCTACACCTTC
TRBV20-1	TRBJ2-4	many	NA	CSAGQLAKNIQYF	TGCAGTGCAGGACAACTAGCCAAAAACATTCAGTACTTC
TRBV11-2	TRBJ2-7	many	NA	CASSGIIVYEQYF	TGTGCCAGCAGCGGAATTATAGTCTACGAGCAGTACTTC
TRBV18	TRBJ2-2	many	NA	CASSPGVTTGELFF	TGTGCCAGCTCACCAGGGGTTACCACCGGGGAGCTGTTTTTT
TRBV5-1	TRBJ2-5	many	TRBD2	CASTVGGLTETQYF	TGCGCCAGCACCGTGGGAGGGCTGACGGAGACCCAGTACTTC
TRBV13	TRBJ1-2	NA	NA	CASSPPAGRVGGYTF	TGTGCCAGCAGCCCCCCGGCAGGTCGCGTAGGTGGCTACACCTTC
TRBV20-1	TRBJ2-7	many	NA	CSARPRATYEQYF	TGCAGTGCTCGCCCTAGGGCCACCTACGAGCAGTACTTC
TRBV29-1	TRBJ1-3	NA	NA	CSARRLRNTIYF	TGCAGCGCCCGGCGTCTGCGGAACACCATATATTTT
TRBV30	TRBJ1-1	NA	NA	CAWSLGKETLNTEAFF	TGTGCCTGGAGCCTTGGGAAGGAGACCTTGAACACTGAAGCTTTCTTT
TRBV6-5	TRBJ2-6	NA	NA	CASSYGQPNSGANVLTF	TGTGCCAGCAGTTACGGGCAACCGAACTCTGGGGCCAACGTCCTGACTTTC
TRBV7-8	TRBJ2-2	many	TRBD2	CASSAARLAGIGELFF	TGTGCCAGCAGCGCCGCCCGGCTAGCGGGAATCGGGGAGCTGTTTTTT
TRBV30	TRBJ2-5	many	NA	CAWSVEVGLPDF	TGTGCCTGGAGTGTAGAAGTGGGGCTCCCGGACTTC
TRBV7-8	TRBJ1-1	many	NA	CASSLGAGGTEAFF	TGTGCCAGCAGCTTAGGGGCGGGGGGCACTGAAGCTTTCTTT
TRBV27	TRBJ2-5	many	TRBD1	CASSLSGGEGETQYF	TGTGCCAGCAGTTTATCAGGGGGCGAAGGGGAGACCCAGTACTTC
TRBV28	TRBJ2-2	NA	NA	CAGSPSRYGELFF	TGTGCCGGCAGTCCCTCCCGCTACGGGGAGCTGTTTTTT
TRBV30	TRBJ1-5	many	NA	CAWSLNRAQPQHF	TGTGCCTGGAGTTTAAACAGGGCTCAGCCCCAGCATTTT
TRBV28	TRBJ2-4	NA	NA	CASSPRTRDIQYF	TGTGCCAGCAGCCCTAGGACACGAGACATTCAGTACTTC
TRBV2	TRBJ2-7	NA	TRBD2	CASSLVGRAREQYF	TGTGCCAGCAGTTTGGTCGGGAGGGCGAGGGAGCAGTACTTC
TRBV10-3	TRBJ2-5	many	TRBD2	CAISGGGNQETQYF	TGTGCCATCAGTGGGGGGGGGAACCAAGAGACCCAGTACTTC
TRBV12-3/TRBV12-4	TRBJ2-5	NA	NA	CATQLDPETQYF	TGTGCCACGCAGTTGGATCCGGAGACCCAGTACTTC